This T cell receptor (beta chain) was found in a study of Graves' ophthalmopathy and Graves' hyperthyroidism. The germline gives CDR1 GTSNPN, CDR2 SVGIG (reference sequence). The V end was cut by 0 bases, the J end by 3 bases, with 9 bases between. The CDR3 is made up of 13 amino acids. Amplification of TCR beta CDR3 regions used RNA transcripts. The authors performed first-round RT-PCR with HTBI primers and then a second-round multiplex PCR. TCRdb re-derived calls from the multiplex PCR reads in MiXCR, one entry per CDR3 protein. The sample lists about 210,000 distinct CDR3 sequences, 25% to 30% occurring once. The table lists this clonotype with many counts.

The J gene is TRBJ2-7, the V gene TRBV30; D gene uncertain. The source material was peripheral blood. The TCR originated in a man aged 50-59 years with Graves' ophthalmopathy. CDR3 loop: CAWSVPPYYEQYF. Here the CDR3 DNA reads TGTGCCTGGAGTGTACCCCCGTACTACGAGCAGTACTTC. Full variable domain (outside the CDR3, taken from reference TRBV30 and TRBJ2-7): SQTIHQWPATLVQPVGSPLSLECTVEGTSNPNLYWYRQAAGRGLQLLFYSVGIGQISSEVPQNLSASRPQDRQFILSSKKLLLSDSGFYLCAWSVPPYYEQYFGPGTRLTVT.